One and the same sample provided the 26 T cell receptor beta chains below, sequenced in a study of CD8 T cells in Susac syndrome. With random hexamers, reverse transcription was performed on about 0.45 to 1 ug of RNA. TCRdb ran MiXCR on the immunoSEQ multiplex PCR reads and lists one entry per CDR3 protein. This sample carries around 56,000 distinct CDR3 sequences, just over 90% of them seen once, and the ten largest clones take roughly 0.2%. Sample: CD8+ T cells from PBMCs. Receptors originate from a human donor in good health.

The gene calls are TRBV12-3 or TRBV12-4 and TRBJ2-6, with TRBD2 matching 8 bases. This CDR3 has 17 amino acids. After removal of 4 bases from V and 0 bases from J, the junction contained 5 bases not matched to a gene. Written as DNA, the CDR3 is TGTGCCAGCAGTTCCGGACTAGCTAGCTCTGGGGCCAACGTCCTGACTTTC. Amino acids: CASSSGLASSGANVLTF.

V is TRBV6-2 or TRBV6-3 and J is TRBJ2-7, with 7 positions matching TRBD1. The junction had 13 bases not matched to a gene; V was cut back by 10 bases and J by 1 base. The CDR3 is 15 amino acids. Germline V gene data show CDR1 as MNHEY and CDR2 as SVGEGT. The CDR3 reads CATIFRDRASYEQYF. CDR3 sequence (DNA): TGTGCCACCATCTTCCGGGACAGAGCATCCTACGAGCAGTACTTC.

The V and J genes are TRBV3-1 and TRBJ2-1, with D maybe TRBD1 (5 bases). Between the trimmed V and J ends, which lost 3 bases and 7 bases, there was a span of 7 bases. The CDR3 is 12 amino acids. Germline CDR1 and CDR2: LGHDT and YNNKEL (reference sequence). The CDR3 DNA reads TGTGCCAGCAGCCACCAGGGTAATGAGCAGTTCTTC. Its protein product is CASSHQGNEQFF.

The J gene is TRBJ2-1, the V gene TRBV9; unclear D gene. Germline values: CDR1 SGDLS, CDR2 YYNGEE. CDR3 length equals 17 residues. V was clipped by 0 bases and J by 0 bases, with 13 bases between them. As DNA, the CDR3 is TGTGCCAGCAGCGTAGAATTGGGCCGGAGCTCCTACAATGAGCAGTTCTTC. Its protein product is CASSVELGRSSYNEQFF.

This rearrangement joins TRBV27 to TRBJ1-2; 8 positions agree with TRBD1. This CDR3 is 15 amino acids long. CDR1 and CDR2 from the germline V gene are MNHEY and SMNVEV (reference sequence). Germline trimming cut 8 bases from V and 2 bases from J; bases unmatched to any gene: 10. As DNA, the CDR3 is TGTGCCAGCGGGGCAGAACGGGACAGGAACTATGGCTACACCTTC. Translation gives CASGAERDRNYGYTF.

The chain is built from TRBV4-2 and TRBJ1-1, with 8 positions matching TRBD1. Looked up from germline, CDR1 is LGHNA and CDR2 is YNFKEQ. V lost 1 base and J lost 7; bases outside the gene matches: 8. The CDR3 sequence is 15 residues long. Here the CDR3 DNA reads TGTGCCAGCAGCCAAGTACGCGGACAGGGTATTGAAGCTTTCTTT. It translates to CASSQVRGQGIEAFF.

The DNA for the CDR3 is TGTGCCAGCAGTTACTTCGGAGGCAGGTTCTCTGGGGCCAACGTCCTGACTTTC. Translated, it gives CASSYFGGRFSGANVLTF. The J gene is TRBJ2-6, the V gene TRBV6-2 or TRBV6-3, with D possibly being TRBD2 (5 bases). Germline lookup yields CDR1 MNHEY and CDR2 SVGEGT. The CDR3 length is 18 residues. The V gene lost 1 base and the J gene lost 0 bases, with 13 bases spanning the gap.

The chain links TRBV28 to TRBJ2-1; 8 bases fit TRBD1. This CDR3 region has 15 residues. CDR1 is MDHEN and CDR2 is SYDVKM in the germline V gene. With V trimmed by 5 bases and J by 3 bases, 6 bases remained unmatched. The DNA for the CDR3 is TGTGCCAGCAGTCCGGACAGGGACCACTACAATGAGCAGTTCTTC. This codes for CASSPDRDHYNEQFF.

Only one count was recorded for this clonotype. This chain joins TRBV28 and TRBJ1-5; D gene uncertain. V was clipped by 4 bases and J by 5 bases, with 15 bases between them. The length of the CDR3 is 15 residues. Germline V gene lookup returns CDR1 MDHEN and CDR2 SYDVKM. The DNA of the CDR3 is TGTGCCAGCAGTTCCGAGGGCCTCGTGGATCAGCCCCAGCATTTT. Protein sequence: CASSSEGLVDQPQHF.

V usage is TRBV5-4 and J usage is TRBJ2-5, with 10 nucleotides matching TRBD2. V trimming: 4 bases; J trimming: 3 bases; junction bases outside the gene matches: 18. This CDR3 is 19 amino acids long. The V gene's germline CDR1 is SGHNT and CDR2 YYREEE (reference sequence). CDR3 protein: CASSAQLGSVGLAEETQYF. As DNA, the CDR3 is TGTGCCAGCAGCGCTCAGCTCGGGTCGGTTGGACTAGCGGAAGAGACCCAGTACTTC.

This sequence joins TRBV13 and TRBJ1-2; TRBD1 is a possible D gene (5 bases). Trimming stripped 5 bases from V and 4 bases from J, with 17 bases between. The CDR3 is made up of 15 amino acids. CDR1 and CDR2 (germline): PRHDT, FYEKMQ (reference sequence). The CDR3 DNA follows: TGTGCCAGCAGCGCCGCGTCATCCAGGGCCTATGGCTACACCTTC. As protein: CASSAASSRAYGYTF.

This clonotype was counted once. This sequence joins TRBV27 and TRBJ2-2; 7 positions agree with TRBD1. The V segment lost 8 bases and the J segment 7 bases; nucleotides outside the gene matches: 10. The CDR3 is 14 amino acids. Germline V gene sequence: CDR1 MNHEY, CDR2 SMNVEV (reference sequence). The CDR3 DNA is TGTGCCAGCCGCGGAACAGGGGTGCGCGGGGAGCTGTTTTTT. The encoded protein is CASRGTGVRGELFF.

V is TRBV7-3 and J is TRBJ2-1; D is possibly TRBD2 (6 bases). Trimming pared 0 bases from V and 0 bases from J, leaving 9 bases between. Per the germline V gene, CDR1 is SGHTA and CDR2 is FQGTGA. CDR3 length: 16 amino acids. CDR3 in amino acids: CASSLTGTPSYNEQFF. Here the CDR3 DNA reads TGTGCCAGCAGCTTAACCGGGACTCCCTCCTACAATGAGCAGTTCTTC.

The rearrangement joins TRBV13 to TRBJ2-7; no reliable D call. The V end lost 1 base, the J end lost 7 bases, and 8 bases lay between the germline ends. The CDR3 loop spans 12 amino acids. Germline V lookup: CDR1 PRHDT, CDR2 FYEKMQ (reference sequence). CDR3 amino acids: CASSLETLEQYF. CDR3 nucleotides: TGTGCCAGCAGCTTAGAGACGTTGGAGCAGTACTTC.

This chain connects TRBV28 to TRBJ2-5; 7 bases agree with TRBD2. Germline-derived CDR1 and CDR2 are MDHEN and SYDVKM. Trimming took 2 bases from V and 1 from J; bases not matched to a gene: 4. The CDR3 runs 15 residues. The CDR3 nucleotides are TGTGCCAGCAGTTTAGCGGGGGAGACCCAAGAGACCCAGTACTTC. As protein: CASSLAGETQETQYF. The complete variable domain, with remaining parts taken from reference TRBV28 and TRBJ2-5, reads DVKVTQSSRYLVKRTGEKVFLECVQDMDHENMFWYRQDPGLGLRLIYFSYDVKMKEKGDIPEGYSVSREKKERFSLILESASTNQTSMYLCASSLAGETQETQYFGPGTRLLVL.

This clonotype was detected once. This chain links TRBV7-9 with TRBJ2-5; tentative D call: TRBD2 (5 bases). Germline CDR1 reads SEHNR; CDR2 reads FQNEAQ (reference sequence). The V end was cut by 0 bases, the J end by 3 bases, with 5 bases between. The CDR3 sequence is 13 residues long. CDR3 sequence (DNA): TGTGCCAGCAGCTTAGCGCGGGAAGAGACCCAGTACTTC. The encoded protein is CASSLAREETQYF.

A single count supports this clonotype. The chain has TRBV6-2 or TRBV6-3 and TRBJ1-5; D gene uncertain. The CDR3 has 15 amino acids. From germline, CDR1 is MNHEY and CDR2 SVGEGT. V dropped 3 bases and J dropped 3 bases, with 12 bases sitting between them. Written as DNA, the CDR3 is TGTGCCAGCAGTTATCAAAGAGGTGTCAATCAGCCCCAGCATTTT. It is translated as CASSYQRGVNQPQHF.

V and J are TRBV13 and TRBJ1-6; D gene ambiguous. Germline-derived CDR1 and CDR2 are PRHDT and FYEKMQ (reference sequence). V lost 5 bases to trimming and J lost 0 bases, with 14 bases between them. This CDR3 region has 17 residues. The CDR3 nucleotides are TGTGCCAGCAGCCCGACGGGCGCTAGCTCCTATAATTCACCCCTCCACTTT. It codes for CASSPTGASSYNSPLHF.

This clonotype was observed once. The chain has TRBV5-1 and TRBJ1-1; D may be TRBD1 (5 bases). Germline V CDR1 and CDR2: SGHRS, YFSETQ. Trimming removed 2 bases from V and 3 bases from J, with 11 bases in between. The CDR3 runs 14 residues. CDR3 nucleotide sequence: TGCGCCAGCAGCTTTGCAGGGACGGACACTGAAGCTTTCTTT. As protein: CASSFAGTDTEAFF.

J is TRBJ1-1 and V is TRBV5-1; D unresolved. CDR3 length equals 13 residues. Trimming took 0 bases from V and 6 from J, leaving 9 bases between them. Germline V gene sequence: CDR1 SGHRS, CDR2 YFSETQ. The DNA for the CDR3 is TGCGCCAGCAGCTTGGACCGGGTCCCTGAAGCTTTCTTT. Protein: CASSLDRVPEAFF.

The CDR3 nucleotides are TGTGCCAGCAGAGGGGACAGGGAACAAGAGACCCAGTACTTC. Translated: CASRGDREQETQYF. The chain couples TRBV2 to TRBJ2-5; 9 bases align to TRBD1. V lost 6 bases to trimming and J lost 2 bases; unmatched junction nucleotides: 4. The CDR3 sequence is 14 residues long. Germline values: CDR1 SNHLY, CDR2 FYNNEI.

The chain couples TRBV30 to TRBJ2-1; TRBD2 matches at 7 bases. After removal of 6 bases from V and 5 bases from J, the junction contained 7 bases not matched to a gene. CDR1 is GTSNPN and CDR2 is SVGIG in the germline V gene (reference sequence). The CDR3 is made up of 13 amino acids. Here the CDR3 reads CACLLARDNEQFF. The CDR3 DNA follows: TGTGCCTGCTTACTAGCGAGGGACAATGAGCAGTTCTTC.

This clonotype was seen once. The V and J genes are TRBV6-6 and TRBJ1-3; D remains unclear. V was shortened by 0 bases and J by 4 bases, with 13 bases between the two germline ends. The CDR3 runs to 16 residues. Per germline, CDR1 MNHNY and CDR2 SVGAGI (reference sequence). The CDR3 DNA reads as TGTGCCAGCAGTTACTCGAGCGGGCCGAGGGGAAACACCATATATTTT. Translation gives CASSYSSGPRGNTIYF.

This clonotype came up once. The V and J genes are TRBV9 and TRBJ2-2; TRBD2 matches 12 bases. This CDR3 is 16 amino acids long. J was trimmed by 5 bases and V by 3 bases; bases with no gene match: 5. Germline assignment: CDR1 SGDLS and CDR2 YYNGEE. The CDR3 nucleotides are TGTGCCAGCAGCGCCGGACTAGCGGGGATTACCGGGGAGCTGTTTTTT. This gives the protein CASSAGLAGITGELFF.

The chain carries TRBV6-2 or TRBV6-3 and TRBJ2-1; TRBD2 is a possible D gene (7 bases). The CDR3 is made up of 12 amino acids. The V end was cut by 2 bases, the J end by 9 bases, with 8 bases between. The germline V gene has CDR1 MNHEY and CDR2 SVGEGT. The CDR3 region has the DNA TGTGCCAGCAGTTACAGGGGGGGTGAGCAGTTCTTC. This sequence encodes CASSYRGGEQFF.

This clonotype occurred once. Germline is not matched at one junction end, which may reflect a read error. The chain has TRBV7-9 and TRBJ2-5; D tentatively fits TRBD1 or TRBD2 (6 bases each). CDR3 length: 17 amino acids. In germline, CDR1 is SEHNR, CDR2 FQNEAQ (reference sequence). CDR3 nucleotide sequence: TGTGCCAGCAGCCCACCTCTCTCGGGGGCAGGAAAAGAGGCCCAGTACTTC. Translating gives CASSPPLSGAGKEAQYF.